This is a list of T cell receptor beta chains from one sample in a study of molecular identifiers for immune sequencing clone quantification. In TCRdb, the PCR reads were re-called with MiXCR into one record per CDR3 protein. The sample holds around 470,000 distinct CDR3 sequences, about 25% seen once. Specimen: naive CD8+ T cells from blood, with Jurkat cell RNA spiked in. Receptors were obtained from a human donor in good health. Some libraries in this study had Jurkat cell RNA spiked in. CDR3s include the opening cysteine and the closing phenylalanine or tryptophan. D genes are given only for firm matches.

v_gene	d_gene	j_gene	CDR3aa
TRBV21-1	.	TRBJ2-7	CASSIPRTQFYEQYF
TRBV7-9	.	TRBJ2-1	CASSSLGEQFF
TRBV5-1	.	TRBJ1-6	CASSLEWAINSPLHF
TRBV29-1	.	TRBJ2-7	CSVEDAGPYEQYF
TRBV4-3	.	TRBJ2-7	CASSLDHRQEGGEQYF
TRBV28	.	.	CASSLGVTQYF
TRBV29-1	TRBD2	TRBJ2-7	CSVMTSGSYEQYF
TRBV2	.	TRBJ1-1	CASSDGELSTEAFF
TRBV7-6	.	TRBJ1-2	CASSPGEVANYGYTF
TRBV20-1	TRBD1	TRBJ2-7	CSARDRDREHEQYF
TRBV11-1	.	TRBJ2-6	CASSPRTGANVLTF
TRBV6-1	.	TRBJ1-5	CASSEWASGQPQHF
TRBV5-4	.	TRBJ2-7	CASSPPMNYEQYF
TRBV7-3	.	TRBJ2-7	CASSSTTSDRSYEQYF
TRBV4-3	.	TRBJ1-2	CASSQERGMSYGYTF